The 5 T cell receptor beta chains presented below share a single source sample, sequenced in a study of T cell clonotyping in hematopoietic cell transplantation. Clones were sequenced by immunoSEQ multiplex PCR, and TCRdb holds only the in-frame ones, with some missing. The repertoire consists of 13,000 or so clones, with over 95% occurring once and the leading ten covering around 4.2%. This specimen was peripheral blood mononuclear cells, taken 30 days after allogeneic stem cell transplant. The receptors originated from a female patient aged 50-59 years who had an allogeneic stem cell transplant from an unrelated donor, so T cells may come from the graft donor. Some clones in this sample may be carry-over from other donors' samples.

V usage is TRBV5-1 and J usage is TRBJ2-5; TRBD2 matches at 7 bases. The end of the DNA aligns better with TRBJ2-7, so the J call may be wrong. Looked up from germline, CDR1 is SGHRS and CDR2 is YFSETQ. This CDR3 region has 15 residues. CDR3 DNA: TGCGCCAGCAGCTTGAGCGGGGCCGGCCCCTACGAGCAGTACTTC. It translates to CASSLSGAGPYEQYF.

The rearrangement uses TRBV29-1 and TRBJ1-2; 9 positions agree with TRBD1. The CDR3 sequence is 12 residues long. Losses at the gene ends were 7 bases for V and 8 bases for J; bases not matched to a gene: 8. Germline lookup yields CDR1 SQVTM and CDR2 ANQGSEA. CDR3 protein: CSAEQGAGGYTF. The CDR3 bases are TGCAGCGCAGAACAGGGGGCTGGCGGCTACACCTTC.

The chain carries TRBV10-1 and TRBJ2-7, with D possibly being TRBD1 (6 bases). This CDR3 is built from 14 residues. V was clipped by 0 bases and J by 1 base, with 7 bases between them. CDR1 and CDR2 from the germline V gene are WNHNN and SYGVQD (reference sequence). The CDR3 bases are TGCGCCAGCAGTGAGTCAACAGGGTCCTACGAGCAGTACTTC. It specifies CASSESTGSYEQYF.

This chain connects TRBV14 to TRBJ2-3; 7 bases map to TRBD1. The ends lost 2 bases at V and 2 bases at J; junction bases unmatched: 4. This CDR3 is 15 amino acids long. CDR1 and CDR2 from the germline V gene are SGHDN and FVKESK. The CDR3 protein is CASSQPTGSTDTQYF. The CDR3 DNA reads as TGTGCCAGCAGCCAACCGACAGGGTCCACAGATACGCAGTATTTT.

The CDR3 DNA reads TGCGCCAGCAGTCGACGACAGGGTCCTAATGAAAAACTGTTTTTT. Protein product: CASSRRQGPNEKLFF. The rearrangement links TRBV4-1 to TRBJ1-4; TRBD1 agrees at 7 bases. CDR1 MGHRA and CDR2 YSYEKL come from the germline V gene. This CDR3 spans 15 amino acids. The J segment lost 3 bases and the V segment lost 6 bases, leaving 7 bases of the junction unmatched.